The 30 T cell receptor beta chains below all came from one sample that was sequenced in a study of shared clonotypes between healthy human individuals. Generated by immunoSEQ multiplex PCR, the TCRdb table keeps only in-frame clones and is missing some. Among under 850,000 clones, approximately 77% were seen once, and the ten largest hold under 2%. What was sequenced was memory CD4+ T cells sorted from blood. The subset: CD45RA-negative fraction. The receptor source for this set is a woman aged 30 to 39 in good health.

This clone came up once. The V gene is TRBV15, the J gene TRBJ2-7; D gene unclear. Looked up from germline, CDR1 is LNHNV and CDR2 is YYDKDF (reference sequence). The CDR3 extends over 14 amino acids. V was cut by 0 bases and J by 5 bases, with 11 bases left in between. In DNA form, the CDR3 reads TGTGCCACCAGCAGAGATATTTCGGTCCACGAGCAGTACTTC. Its protein is CATSRDISVHEQYF.

The chain carries TRBV27 and TRBJ2-7, with TRBD2 matching over 10 bases. Germline loops: CDR1 MNHEY, CDR2 SMNVEV (reference sequence). This CDR3 has 15 residues. The V segment lost 4 bases and the J segment 2 bases; nucleotides outside the gene matches: 5. The CDR3, as DNA: TGTGCCAGCAGTTCCGAACTAGCGGGAACCTACGAGCAGTACTTC. It translates to CASSSELAGTYEQYF.

V is TRBV28 and J is TRBJ2-3; 9 positions match TRBD1. Losses at the gene ends were 6 bases for V and 6 bases for J; bases not matched to a gene: 10. The CDR3 is 15 amino acids. The germline CDR1 and CDR2 sequences are MDHEN and SYDVKM. In DNA form, the CDR3 reads TGTGCCAGCAGGGGGGACAGGGCCCTTTCCGATACGCAGTATTTT. It is translated as CASRGDRALSDTQYF.

This chain links TRBV7-2 with TRBJ2-5; D unclear. Germline loops: CDR1 SGHTA, CDR2 FQGNSA. The length of the CDR3 is 15 residues. V was cut by 4 bases and J by 5 bases, with 17 bases left in between. This chain's CDR3 is CASSSNALVGETQYF. The CDR3 coding sequence is TGTGCCAGCAGCTCGAACGCTCTAGTGGGTGAGACCCAGTACTTC.

The genes are TRBV7-3 and TRBJ1-1; D is unclear. CDR3 size: 15 residues. Germline V CDR1 and CDR2: SGHTA, FQGTGA. V lost 5 bases to trimming and J lost 5 bases, with 18 bases between them. CDR3 protein: CASSPDRMWGTEAFF. The CDR3 DNA follows: TGTGCCAGCAGCCCCGATCGGATGTGGGGAACTGAAGCTTTCTTT. The variable domain in full, completed from reference TRBV7-3 and TRBJ1-1, reads GAGVSQTPSNKVTEKGKYVELRCDPISGHTALYWYRQSLGQGPEFLIYFQGTGAADDSGLPNDRFFAVRPEGSVSTLKIQRTERGDSAVYLCASSPDRMWGTEAFFGQGTRLTVV.

The V and J genes are TRBV6-5 and TRBJ2-1; perhaps TRBD2 as D (6 bases). Trimming took 6 bases from V and 4 from J, leaving 13 bases between them. Germline CDR1 MNHEY, CDR2 SVGAGI. This CDR3 has 14 residues. The CDR3 sequence: CASRRTTLYNEQFF. CDR3 DNA sequence: TGTGCCAGCAGACGGACTACCCTTTACAATGAGCAGTTCTTC.

This chain uses TRBV6-1 with TRBJ2-7; D unclear. The CDR3 runs 14 residues. Trimming took off 0 bases at V and 2 bases at J, with 8 bases between the two ends. Germline lookup yields CDR1 MNHNS and CDR2 SASEGT. Here the CDR3 DNA reads TGTGCCAGCAGTGAAGCGGGGTCGGCCTACGAGCAGTACTTC. It specifies CASSEAGSAYEQYF.

V usage is TRBV7-2 and J usage is TRBJ1-2; a weak D match, TRBD1 (6 bases). This CDR3 comprises 16 residues. The germline CDR1 and CDR2 sequences are SGHTA and FQGNSA. Trimming left V 2 bases short and J 0 bases short, with 13 bases between. In nucleotides, the CDR3 is TGTGCCAGCAGCTTACAGGGGTCCCTGGCTAACTATGGCTACACCTTC. It codes for CASSLQGSLANYGYTF.

The rearrangement links TRBV6-1 to TRBJ1-5; 9 bases line up with TRBD1. The CDR3 sequence is 15 residues long. The ends lost 7 bases at V and 6 bases at J; junction bases unmatched: 10. The germline gives CDR1 MNHNS, CDR2 SASEGT. The CDR3 DNA reads TGTGCCAGCAACAGGGGACAGGGTTTTGGTCAGCCCCAGCATTTT. It translates to CASNRGQGFGQPQHF.

The chain is built from TRBV5-4 and TRBJ2-2; D call uncertain. Trimming cost V 2 bases and J 1 base, with 3 bases left between them. CDR3 length: 13 residues. Germline V gene lookup returns CDR1 SGHNT and CDR2 YYREEE (reference sequence). As DNA, the CDR3 is TGTGCCAGCAGCTTTAAGAACACCGGGGAGCTGTTTTTT. Residues: CASSFKNTGELFF.

V is TRBV12-2 and J is TRBJ2-1; the table's TRBD2 call for D was not verified on the DNA. TRBV12-2 is assigned pseudogene status. This CDR3 contains 18 residues. The CDR3 is CASHDLSGRANSYNEQFF. In DNA form, the CDR3 reads TGTGCAAGTCACGACCTTAGCGGGAGGGCCAATAGCTACAATGAGCAGTTCTTC.

The chain couples TRBV6-5 to TRBJ2-7; D gene ambiguous. Germline V gene lookup returns CDR1 MNHEY and CDR2 SVGAGI. The V and J ends lost 0 bases and 1 base respectively, with 7 bases between them. The CDR3 has 14 residues. The CDR3 DNA reads as TGTGCCAGCAGTTACTCAACAGAATCCTACGAGCAGTACTTC. Amino acid sequence: CASSYSTESYEQYF.

DNA for the CDR3: TGCGCCAGCAGCTTGGTCGGCCAGGGGGAGACCCAGTACTTC. It yields the protein CASSLVGQGETQYF. The rearrangement uses TRBV5-1 and TRBJ2-5, with D possibly matching TRBD1 (6 bases). CDR1 and CDR2 (germline): SGHRS, YFSETQ. V dropped 0 bases and J dropped 5 bases, with 11 bases sitting between them. This CDR3 spans 14 amino acids.

The V and J genes are TRBV6-1 and TRBJ2-7; 8 bases agree with TRBD2. The CDR3 spans 14 residues. Germline CDR1 is MNHNS and CDR2 is SASEGT. After removal of 4 bases from V and 5 bases from J, the junction contained 7 bases not matched to a gene. CDR3 amino acids: CASSGASGLNEQYF. CDR3 sequence (DNA): TGTGCCAGCAGTGGTGCTAGCGGGTTAAACGAGCAGTACTTC.

DNA for the CDR3: TGTGCCAGCAGCCAGGACAGTAGCACAGATACGCAGTATTTT. Translation gives CASSQDSSTDTQYF. The rearrangement joins TRBV7-9 to TRBJ2-3, with a weak D call TRBD1 (6 bases). From germline, CDR1 is SEHNR and CDR2 FQNEAQ (reference sequence). V dropped 5 bases and J dropped 0 bases, with 9 bases sitting between them. The length of the CDR3 is 14 residues.

The J gene is TRBJ2-5, the V gene TRBV6-1, with 9 bases fitting TRBD1. CDR3 length: 16 residues. Germline lookup yields CDR1 MNHNS and CDR2 SASEGT. The ends lost 0 bases at V and 2 bases at J; junction bases unmatched: 4. The CDR3 is CASSEAIGQGQETQYF. The CDR3 DNA is TGTGCCAGCAGTGAAGCTATTGGACAGGGGCAAGAGACCCAGTACTTC.

The V and J genes are TRBV15 and TRBJ2-2; either TRBD1 or TRBD2 may supply D (5 bases each). CDR1 LNHNV and CDR2 YYDKDF come from the germline V gene (reference sequence). V gave up 0 bases and J gave up 5 bases, with 16 bases separating them. The CDR3 has 17 residues. The CDR3 spells CATSRDLTGLVTGELFF. For the CDR3, the DNA is TGTGCCACCAGCAGAGATCTAACAGGACTGGTGACCGGGGAGCTGTTTTTT. The whole variable domain, filled in from reference TRBV15 and TRBJ2-2, reads DAMVIQNPRYQVTQFGKPVTLSCSQTLNHNVMYWYQQKSSQAPKLLFHYYDKDFNNEADTPDNFQSRRPNTSFCFLDIRSPGLGDTAMYLCATSRDLTGLVTGELFFGEGSRLTVL.

This rearrangement joins TRBV28 to TRBJ2-7; D call uncertain. The V gene lost 3 bases and the J gene lost 0 bases, with 9 bases spanning the gap. This CDR3 contains 14 residues. CDR1 is MDHEN and CDR2 is SYDVKM in the germline V gene. CDR3 DNA: TGTGCCAGCAGTTTTGGAAGGTACTCCTACGAGCAGTACTTC. This translates into CASSFGRYSYEQYF.

The chain combines TRBV4-1 with TRBJ1-4, with D tentatively TRBD1 (5 bases). CDR1 is MGHRA, CDR2 YSYEKL, per germline. V was cut by 0 bases and J by 13 bases, with 21 bases left in between. The CDR3 loop spans 16 amino acids. The CDR3 sequence: CASSQESRSHAGGLFF. The CDR3 DNA is TGCGCCAGCAGCCAAGAAAGTAGGAGCCACGCTGGGGGACTGTTTTTT.

This CDR3 reads CASSPPDSIYEQYF. The CDR3 DNA follows: TGCGCCAGCAGCCCCCCGGACAGTATTTACGAGCAGTACTTC. The chain employs TRBV4-1 and TRBJ2-7; D may be TRBD1 (6 bases). CDR1 and CDR2 from the germline V gene are MGHRA and YSYEKL. This CDR3 has 14 residues. Trimming removed 4 bases at V and 4 bases at J, with 14 bases between.

This rearrangement joins TRBV6-5 to TRBJ1-3; the D is unclear. This CDR3 region has 14 residues. Trimming removed 6 bases at V and 2 bases at J, with 11 bases between. Per the germline V gene, CDR1 is MNHEY and CDR2 is SVGAGI. The CDR3 coding sequence is TGTGCCAGCAGCCAAACAAAGACTGGAAACACCATATATTTT. Translated: CASSQTKTGNTIYF.

There are a few counts of this clone. This chain connects TRBV29-1 to TRBJ1-4; D is unclear. Trimming stripped 8 bases from V and 2 bases from J, with 15 bases between. The CDR3 contains 14 residues. Germline loops: CDR1 SQVTM, CDR2 ANQGSEA. In nucleotides, the CDR3 is TGCAGCATGACCTCAGCCGTGACTAATGAAAAACTGTTTTTT. Its translation is CSMTSAVTNEKLFF. The whole variable domain, remainder taken from reference TRBV29-1 and TRBJ1-4, is SAVISQKPSRDICQRGTSLTIQCQVDSQVTMMFWYRQQPGQSLTLIATANQGSEATYESGFVIDKFPISRPNLTFSTLTVSNMSPEDSSIYLCSMTSAVTNEKLFFGSGTQLSVL.

The chain is built from TRBV27 and TRBJ1-3, with D perhaps TRBD1 (5 bases). CDR3 length equals 17 residues. Germline V gene lookup returns CDR1 MNHEY and CDR2 SMNVEV (reference sequence). The V and J ends lost 3 bases and 0 bases respectively, with 15 bases between them. CDR3 sequence reads: CASSFVETAYSGNTIYF. DNA for the CDR3: TGTGCCAGCAGTTTTGTCGAGACAGCTTACTCTGGAAACACCATATATTTT.

V is TRBV28 and J is TRBJ1-1; D is undetermined. This CDR3 is built from 16 residues. Trimming removed 7 bases at V and 1 base at J, with 19 bases between. The germline gives CDR1 MDHEN, CDR2 SYDVKM. The CDR3 sequence: CASTQPYPRSNTEAFF. CDR3 bases: TGTGCCAGCACCCAGCCTTATCCGCGGTCGAACACTGAAGCTTTCTTT.

The chain employs TRBV5-4 and TRBJ1-5; D might be TRBD1 (6 bases). The germline gives CDR1 SGHNT, CDR2 YYREEE (reference sequence). This CDR3 spans 17 amino acids. V lost 4 bases, J lost 4 bases, and 21 bases lay in between. The CDR3, as DNA: TGTGCCAGCAGCCCGGCTAAGGGGGGGCGAGGGAATCAGCCCCAGCATTTT. This gives the protein CASSPAKGGRGNQPQHF. Complete variable domain (other parts from reference TRBV5-4 and TRBJ1-5): ETGVTQSPTHLIKTRGQQVTLRCSSQSGHNTVSWYQQALGQGPQFIFQYYREEENGRGNFPPRFSGLQFPNYSSELNVNALELDDSALYLCASSPAKGGRGNQPQHFGDGTRLSIL.

V and J are TRBV7-2 and TRBJ2-7; 7 bases match TRBD1. CDR1 is SGHTA and CDR2 is FQGNSA in the germline V gene. The V and J ends lost 4 bases and 0 bases, in that order; junction bases with no gene match: 3. This CDR3 is 14 amino acids long. The CDR3 is CASSSRTGSYEQYF. CDR3 coding DNA: TGTGCCAGCAGCTCCAGGACAGGCTCCTACGAGCAGTACTTC.

This clone was seen a few times. The chain carries TRBV2 and TRBJ2-1; D possibly corresponds to TRBD2 (5 bases). Deletions cut 3 bases from V and 2 bases from J, with 8 bases between. Germline V gene data show CDR1 as SNHLY and CDR2 as FYNNEI. This CDR3 is 14 amino acids long. The CDR3 region is CASSDEGAYNEQFF. CDR3 coding DNA: TGTGCCAGCAGTGACGAGGGAGCCTACAATGAGCAGTTCTTC.

The J gene is TRBJ1-4, the V gene TRBV4-1; D possibly corresponds to TRBD1 (5 bases). The CDR3 consists of 20 residues. Trimming left V 4 bases short and J 0 bases short, with 24 bases between. Germline lookup yields CDR1 MGHRA and CDR2 YSYEKL. For the CDR3, the DNA is TGCGCCAGCAGCCCTACCTTCCCCTTGCAGGGATATGCAACTAATGAAAAACTGTTTTTT. Amino acid sequence: CASSPTFPLQGYATNEKLFF.

In its sample, this clone was seen a few times. The chain combines TRBV2 with TRBJ1-2; perhaps TRBD1 as D (6 bases). Deletions cut 11 bases from V and 4 bases from J, with 17 bases between. The length of the CDR3 is 13 residues. Germline V gene sequence: CDR1 SNHLY, CDR2 FYNNEI. The CDR3 reads CAGNGGQLYGYTF. The CDR3 coding sequence is TGTGCCGGGAACGGCGGACAGCTCTATGGCTACACCTTC.

The rearrangement uses TRBV7-8 and TRBJ2-7, with D perhaps matching TRBD1 or TRBD2 (5 bases each). V was cut by 4 bases and J by 3 bases, with 16 bases left in between. This CDR3 comprises 15 residues. CDR1 and CDR2 from the germline V gene are SGHVS and FQNEAQ. The CDR3 DNA is TGTGCCAGCAGCTCCATTGGGGACCAGCTCTACGAGCAGTACTTC. Its protein is CASSSIGDQLYEQYF.